One and the same sample provided the 21 T cell receptor beta chains below, sequenced in a study of molecular identifiers for immune sequencing clone quantification (dated by TCRdb to 2017 to 2018). To prepare the library, PCR was applied. Reads for this sample came from an Illumina HiSeq 4000. Using fastp trimming at Q25 and MiXCR clonotype assembly, TCRdb reanalyzed the public sequencing data and kept in-frame beta chains. Rows with a matching CDR3 protein are joined into one entry that keeps the most common DNA and genes. The table for this sample lists hundreds of thousands of distinct CDR3 sequences; around a fifth of them were counted only once. The top ten hold approximately 0.85% of the sample. Sequenced: naive CD8+ T cells from blood, with Jurkat cell RNA spiked in. The sample's cell subset or site, from its label and the paper: FACS-sorted CD8+CD4-CCR7+CD45RA+ naive T cells. These receptors were taken from a human donor in good health. Some libraries in this study had Jurkat cell RNA spiked in.

At least ten counts were recorded for this clonotype. The chain combines TRBV4-3 with TRBJ1-1, with D perhaps TRBD1 (5 bases). The CDR3 is made up of 17 amino acids. Trimming left V 0 bases short and J 6 bases short, with 20 bases between. Germline-derived CDR1 and CDR2 are LGHNA and YSLEER. CDR3 protein: CASSQDPEGLSAAEAFF. The CDR3 DNA reads TGCGCCAGCAGCCAAGATCCGGAGGGGCTGAGTGCCGCTGAAGCTTTCTTT.

This clonotype was counted ten times or more. V and J are TRBV28 and TRBJ2-7, with unresolved D. Germline V gene data show CDR1 as MDHEN and CDR2 as SYDVKM. V gave up 3 bases and J gave up 5 bases, with 17 bases separating them. The CDR3 contains 15 residues. DNA for the CDR3: TGTGCCAGCAGTTTTAGCTATAATTTTAGGGACGAGCAGTACTTC. This translates into CASSFSYNFRDEQYF.

To note about this clonotype: A single base separates this from a much larger clone, so it may be a read error. The chain recombines TRBV27 with TRBJ1-5; no clear D gene. The germline V and J ends were trimmed by 1 base and 0 bases, with 4 bases remaining between them. CDR3 length equals 14 residues. From germline, CDR1 is MNHEY and CDR2 SMNVEV (reference sequence). The CDR3 nucleotides read TGTGCCAGCAGTTTATGGAGTAGCAATCAGCCCCAGCATTTT. This codes for CASSLWSSNQPQHF.

The chain carries TRBV20-1 and TRBJ1-4, with no clear D. This CDR3 region has 14 residues. CDR1 and CDR2 (germline): DFQATT, SNEGSKA (reference sequence). V dropped 0 bases and J dropped 2 bases, with 7 bases sitting between them. CDR3 coding DNA: TGCAGTGCTAGAGATGCGGGGACTAATGAAAAACTGTTTTTT. It is translated as CSARDAGTNEKLFF.

This clonotype was counted ten times or more. The chain employs TRBV5-1 and TRBJ1-1; tentative D call: TRBD1 (6 bases). CDR1 and CDR2 from the germline V gene are SGHRS and YFSETQ. Trimming shortened V by 0 bases and J by 11 bases, and 11 bases separated the two germline ends. The CDR3 is made up of 12 amino acids. For the CDR3, the DNA is TGCGCCAGCAGCTTGGACAGGGTAGAGGCTTTCTTT. It yields the protein CASSLDRVEAFF. Full variable domain (outside the CDR3, taken from reference TRBV5-1 and TRBJ1-1): KAGVTQTPRYLIKTRGQQVTLSCSPISGHRSVSWYQQTPGQGLQFLFEYFSETQRNKGNFPGRFSGRQFSNSRSEMNVSTLELGDSALYLCASSLDRVEAFFGQGTRLTVV.

Only a few counts were recorded for this clonotype. V usage is TRBV12-3 or TRBV12-4 and J usage is TRBJ1-5; possible D gene TRBD1, 6 bases. This CDR3 is built from 14 residues. Trimming took 5 bases from V and 4 from J, leaving 12 bases between them. The CDR3 protein is CASSPGTFNQPQHF. Here the CDR3 DNA reads TGTGCCAGCAGTCCCGGGACATTTAATCAGCCCCAGCATTTT.

The CDR3 sequence is CASGGGAWEETQYF. The CDR3 DNA sequence: TGTGCCAGCGGAGGTGGGGCTTGGGAAGAGACCCAGTACTTC. The chain joins TRBV11-2 to TRBJ2-5, with D perhaps TRBD1 or TRBD2 (5 bases each). Germline lookup yields CDR1 SGHAT and CDR2 FQNNGV. CDR3 length equals 14 residues. V was pared by 8 bases and J by 3 bases, with 16 bases between. The complete variable domain, with remaining parts taken from reference TRBV11-2 and TRBJ2-5, reads EAGVAQSPRYKIIEKRQSVAFWCNPISGHATLYWYQQILGQGPKLLIQFQNNGVVDDSQLPKDRFSAERLKGVDSTLKIQPAKLEDSAVYLCASGGGAWEETQYFGPGTRLLVL.

This clonotype was detected a few times. This rearrangement joins TRBV29-1 to TRBJ2-5; 9 positions agree with TRBD2. Trimming at V came to 8 bases and at J to 5 bases, leaving 6 bases not matched to a gene. There are 12 residues in the CDR3. CDR1 is SQVTM and CDR2 is ANQGSEA in the germline V gene. This CDR3 is CSTIAGVETQYF. In DNA form, the CDR3 reads TGCAGCACAATAGCGGGGGTGGAGACCCAGTACTTC.

The chain uses TRBV27 and TRBJ2-3, with TRBD2 matching over 8 bases. J lost 0 bases, V lost 5 bases, and 7 bases had no gene match. Germline V lookup: CDR1 MNHEY, CDR2 SMNVEV (reference sequence). The CDR3 extends over 16 amino acids. In DNA form, the CDR3 reads TGTGCCAGCAGTATGGGAGCGGGGGCCAGCACAGATACGCAGTATTTT. Translating gives CASSMGAGASTDTQYF.

This clonotype was seen repeatedly, ten times or more. This rearrangement joins TRBV6-2 or TRBV6-3 to TRBJ2-7, with D hard to call. Germline V gene sequence: CDR1 MNHEY, CDR2 SVGEGT. V lost 2 bases to trimming and J lost 5 bases, with 4 bases between them. This CDR3 is built from 11 residues. CDR3: CASSYPDEQYF. CDR3 DNA: TGTGCCAGCAGTTACCCGGACGAGCAGTACTTC.

The chain employs TRBV20-1 and TRBJ2-7; unclear D gene. CDR1 is DFQATT, CDR2 SNEGSKA, per germline (reference sequence). V was shortened by 0 bases and J by 5 bases, with 5 bases between the two germline ends. The CDR3 is 11 residues long. CDR3 in amino acids: CSARDLDEQYF. In DNA, the CDR3 is TGCAGTGCTAGAGATCTGGACGAGCAGTACTTC.

This clonotype showed up just a few times. This sequence joins TRBV6-2 or TRBV6-3 and TRBJ2-3; 11 bases line up with TRBD2. With 3 bases clipped from V and 4 bases from J, the junction kept 3 bases outside the gene matches. Germline CDR1 MNHEY, CDR2 SVGEGT. The CDR3 covers 15 residues. As DNA, the CDR3 is TGTGCCAGCAGTTATAGCGGGGGGGGGCCAGATACGCAGTATTTT. This translates into CASSYSGGGPDTQYF.

The V gene is TRBV5-1, the J gene TRBJ1-1, with TRBD1 as a possible D gene (5 bases). The V and J ends lost 0 bases and 3 bases respectively, with 12 bases between them. The CDR3 runs to 15 residues. CDR1 is SGHRS and CDR2 is YFSETQ in the germline V gene. The CDR3 DNA follows: TGCGCCAGCAGCTTGGCCCAGGGTTTTCACACTGAAGCTTTCTTT. Translating it yields CASSLAQGFHTEAFF.

This clonotype was observed a handful of times. This sequence joins TRBV6-2 or TRBV6-3 and TRBJ2-7, with D possibly matching TRBD1 (5 bases). V was shortened by 6 bases and J by 6 bases, with 12 bases between the two germline ends. Germline V lookup: CDR1 MNHEY, CDR2 SVGEGT. CDR3 length: 12 amino acids. The CDR3 sequence: CASRLGRGEQYF. DNA of the CDR3: TGTGCCAGCAGGTTAGGAAGGGGCGAGCAGTACTTC.

In its sample, this clonotype was seen many times. The chain is built from TRBV4-1 and TRBJ1-5; D not certain. The length of the CDR3 is 13 residues. Deletions cut 1 base from V and 0 bases from J, with 1 base between. Germline-derived CDR1 and CDR2 are MGHRA and YSYEKL. The CDR3 protein is CASSQASNQPQHF. The CDR3 coding sequence is TGCGCCAGCAGCCAAGCTAGCAATCAGCCCCAGCATTTT.

The chain is built from TRBV24-1 and TRBJ2-1; the D gene is possibly TRBD1 (6 bases). The V and J ends lost 2 bases and 8 bases respectively, with 9 bases between them. Looked up from germline, CDR1 is KGHDR and CDR2 is SFDVKD. The CDR3 has 13 residues. The CDR3 DNA sequence: TGTGCCACCAGTGATTCAGGGGTTGATGAGCAGTTCTTC. Its protein product is CATSDSGVDEQFF.

In the case of this clonotype: A read error may explain this, as a much larger clone is one base away. J is TRBJ1-1 and V is TRBV5-3; D is ambiguous. TRBV5-3 is given ORF status, its function remaining uncertain. The CDR3 covers 13 residues. The CDR3 loop is CASSLGQATGAFF. The CDR3 region has the DNA TGTGCCAGCAGCTTGGGCCAGGCCACTGGAGCTTTCTTT.

Of note for this clonotype: This may be a read error, as it is one base from a much larger clone. This chain joins TRBV12-3 or TRBV12-4 and TRBJ2-3; D gene unclear. V gave up 6 bases and J gave up 4 bases, with 11 bases separating them. The CDR3 length is 13 residues. CDR3 loop: CASRSPWADTQYF. CDR3 nucleotides: TGTGCCAGCAGGTCCCCTTGGGCAGATACGCAGTATTTT.

This clonotype was detected many times. V is TRBV28 and J is TRBJ2-7; no firm D call. Trimming cost V 3 bases and J 5 bases, with 14 bases left between them. Germline-derived CDR1 and CDR2 are MDHEN and SYDVKM. The CDR3 contains 14 residues. Here the CDR3 reads CASSFVAGPDEQYF. The CDR3 DNA reads as TGTGCCAGCAGTTTTGTTGCAGGACCGGACGAGCAGTACTTC.

The rearrangement uses TRBV27 and TRBJ2-7, with 9 bases lining up with TRBD1. V was clipped by 5 bases and J by 9 bases; unmatched bases: 14. The CDR3 totals 15 residues. CDR1 MNHEY and CDR2 SMNVEV come from the germline V gene (reference sequence). Here the CDR3 DNA reads TGTGCCAGCAGTGGGATACGGGACAGGGCGGTCGTGCAGTACTTC. Amino acid sequence: CASSGIRDRAVVQYF.

The gene calls are TRBV9 and TRBJ1-1; D is unclear. CDR1 is SGDLS and CDR2 is YYNGEE in the germline V gene. This CDR3 contains 13 residues. Trimming stripped 2 bases from V and 1 base from J, with 6 bases between. The chain's CDR3 is CASSVVSNTEAFF. The CDR3 region has the DNA TGTGCCAGCAGCGTGGTTTCGAACACTGAAGCTTTCTTT.